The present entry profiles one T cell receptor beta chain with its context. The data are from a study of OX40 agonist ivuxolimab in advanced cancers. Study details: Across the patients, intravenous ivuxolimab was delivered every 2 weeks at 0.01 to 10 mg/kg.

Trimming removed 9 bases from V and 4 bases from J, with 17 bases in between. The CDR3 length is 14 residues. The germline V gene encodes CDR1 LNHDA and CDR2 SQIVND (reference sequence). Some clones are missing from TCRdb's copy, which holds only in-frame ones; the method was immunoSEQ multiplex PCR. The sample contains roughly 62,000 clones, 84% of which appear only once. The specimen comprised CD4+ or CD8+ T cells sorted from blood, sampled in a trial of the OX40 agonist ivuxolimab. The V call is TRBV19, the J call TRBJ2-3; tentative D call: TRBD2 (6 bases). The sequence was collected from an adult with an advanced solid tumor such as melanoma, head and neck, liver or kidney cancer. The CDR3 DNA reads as TGTGCCAGCAAGACTAGATCGGGCTCAGATACGCAGTATTTT. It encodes CASKTRSGSDTQYF.